The clone carrying this T cell receptor (beta chain) occurred many times. Antigen unknown. This specimen belongs to a study of T-cell memory formation after mild COVID-19. Each CDR3 protein gets one entry after TCRdb re-called the 5' RACE reads with MiXCR. The data show about 110,000 distinct CDR3 sequences, about a sixth seen once. Points from the study as a whole: Clones contracting over day 15 to 85 were CD4/CD8 balanced, with later expanders leaning CD4+.

CDR3 length equals 13 residues. After removal of 5 bases from V and 0 bases from J, the junction contained 3 bases not matched to a gene. The germline gives CDR1 SQVTM, CDR2 ANQGSEA. The origin of this receptor is an adult woman who had mild COVID-19 (a few samples of this study predate the infection). Cell type and time point are not known. Sequencing was done on a sample of PBMCs or a T cell subset sorted from them (not recorded which). The rearrangement uses TRBV29-1 and TRBJ1-2; 7 nucleotides align to TRBD1. The CDR3 loop reads CSVRTGANYGYTF. In nucleotides, the CDR3 is TGCAGCGTTAGGACAGGAGCTAACTATGGCTACACCTTC. The whole variable domain, filled in from reference TRBV29-1 and TRBJ1-2, reads SAVISQKPSRDICQRGTSLTIQCQVDSQVTMMFWYRQQPGQSLTLIATANQGSEATYESGFVIDKFPISRPNLTFSTLTVSNMSPEDSSIYLCSVRTGANYGYTFGSGTRLTVV.